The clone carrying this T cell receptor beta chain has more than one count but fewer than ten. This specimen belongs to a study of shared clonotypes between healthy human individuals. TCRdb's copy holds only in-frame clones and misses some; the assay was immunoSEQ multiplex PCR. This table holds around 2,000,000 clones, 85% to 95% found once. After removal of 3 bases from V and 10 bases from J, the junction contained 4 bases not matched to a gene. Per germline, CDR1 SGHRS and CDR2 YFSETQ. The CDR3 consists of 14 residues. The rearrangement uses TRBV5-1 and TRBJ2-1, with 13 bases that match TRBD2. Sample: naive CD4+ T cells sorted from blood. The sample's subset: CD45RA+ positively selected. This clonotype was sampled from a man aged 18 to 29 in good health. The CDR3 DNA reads TGCGCCAGCAGCTCCGGACTAGCGGGAGAGGAGCAGTTCTTC. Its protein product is CASSSGLAGEEQFF.